This T cell receptor (beta chain) stems from a study of response to subunit inactivated influenza vaccine. MiXCR was run by TCRdb on the RT-PCR reads, yielding one entry per CDR3 protein. The table has about 540,000 distinct CDR3 sequences, 20% to 25% seen once. Trimming took 0 bases from V and 3 from J, leaving 5 bases between them. The CDR3 covers 13 residues. Germline CDR1 reads MNHEY; CDR2 reads SVGAGI. This sample also belongs to another study, concerning T cells expressing NK-cell markers. This second study says: TCR beta cDNA was generated via 5'RACE template switching incorporating UMIs. Sorting was limited to alpha-beta TCR-expressing T cells with an anti-gamma-delta TCR antibody in several experiments. These same clonotypes (in several donors) also led the CD3+CD56-NKG2C+ fraction.

The receptor was isolated from a man between 45 and 60 years old who received an inactivated influenza vaccine. The sequencing here drew on CD4+ T cells sorted from PBMCs, taken about 12 days after vaccination. The chain couples TRBV6-5 to TRBJ2-5; D is unresolved. CDR3 DNA sequence: TGTGCCAGCAGTTACTCCCTTGAAGAGACCCAGTACTTC. Its protein is CASSYSLEETQYF.